A single TCR beta chain is shown here with its context. These data originate in a study of blood T cell repertoires in COVID-19. Study overall: Material from acute and convalescent COVID-19 was sourced from the United States, Italy and Spain. From T cells, B-cell-depleted T cells, or PBMCs came the material, which was cDNA or gDNA.

As originally analysed: Estimated nucleated cell counts came from reference gene primer amplification. Clones were read by immunoSEQ multiplex PCR, and TCRdb kept only the in-frame ones, dropping some. From that table come the V and J calls and clone size; the DNA was used to work out D and trimming. This table holds hundreds of thousands of clones, about 90% found once. Followed longitudinally, the Seattle patients had been enrolled during active infection. The V gene end was trimmed by 0 bases and the J gene end by 0 bases; junction bases not matched to a gene: 5. The CDR3 is 16 residues long. CDR1 is SGHRS and CDR2 is YFSETQ in the germline V gene.

Sample: peripheral blood. The chain couples TRBV5-1 to TRBJ2-5; the match to TRBD1 covers 7 bases. The receptor's source is a man aged 18 to 29 with COVID-19, enrolled during active disease. The CDR3 region is CASSLGDSLYQETQYF. Here the CDR3 DNA reads TGCGCCAGCAGCTTGGGGGACAGCTTATACCAAGAGACCCAGTACTTC.